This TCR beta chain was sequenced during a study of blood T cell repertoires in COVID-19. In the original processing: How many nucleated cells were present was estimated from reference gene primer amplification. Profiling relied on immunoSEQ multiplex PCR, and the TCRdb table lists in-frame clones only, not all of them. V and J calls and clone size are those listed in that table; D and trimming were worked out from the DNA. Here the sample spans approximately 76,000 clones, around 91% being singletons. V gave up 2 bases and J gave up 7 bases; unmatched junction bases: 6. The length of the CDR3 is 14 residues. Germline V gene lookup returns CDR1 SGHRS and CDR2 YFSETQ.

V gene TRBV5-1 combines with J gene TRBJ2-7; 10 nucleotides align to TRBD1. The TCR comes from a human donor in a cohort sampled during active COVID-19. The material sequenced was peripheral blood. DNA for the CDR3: TGCGCCAGCAGCTTTGGGACAGGGGCGGAGGAGCAGTACTTC. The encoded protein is CASSFGTGAEEQYF.